In its sample, the clone carrying this TCR beta chain was seen many times. These data belong to a study of early T cells in non-severe SARS-CoV-2 infection. TCRdb recomputed calls from the 5' RACE reads with MiXCR, one row per CDR3 protein. This table has about 83,000 distinct CDR3 sequences, approximately 13% appearing once. The V and J ends lost 2 bases and 2 bases respectively, with 10 bases between them. Germline V gene lookup returns CDR1 MGHRA and CDR2 YSYEKL. This CDR3 has 14 residues. The chain joins TRBV4-1 to TRBJ2-7; D is unclear. The receptor was derived from an adult who was a healthcare worker with PCR-confirmed SARS-CoV-2 infection or an uninfected control (not recorded which). The sample comprised whole blood. CDR3 region: CASSQTTEAYEQYF. CDR3 sequence (DNA): TGCGCCAGCAGCCAAACGACCGAGGCCTACGAGCAGTACTTC.